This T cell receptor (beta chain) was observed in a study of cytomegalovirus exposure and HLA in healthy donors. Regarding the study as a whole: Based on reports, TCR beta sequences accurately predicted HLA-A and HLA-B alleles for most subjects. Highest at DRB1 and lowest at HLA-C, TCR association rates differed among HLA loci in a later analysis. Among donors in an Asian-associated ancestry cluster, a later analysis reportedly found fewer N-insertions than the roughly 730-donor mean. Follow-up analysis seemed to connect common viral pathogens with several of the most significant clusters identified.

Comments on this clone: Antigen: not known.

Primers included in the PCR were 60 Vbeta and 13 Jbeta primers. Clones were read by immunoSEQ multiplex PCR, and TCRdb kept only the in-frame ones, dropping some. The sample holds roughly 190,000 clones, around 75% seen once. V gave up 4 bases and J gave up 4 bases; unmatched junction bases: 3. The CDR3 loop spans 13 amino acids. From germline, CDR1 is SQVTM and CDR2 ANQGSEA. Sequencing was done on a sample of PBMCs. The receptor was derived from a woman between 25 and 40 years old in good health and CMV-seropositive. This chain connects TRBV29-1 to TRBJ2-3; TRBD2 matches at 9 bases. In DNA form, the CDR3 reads TGCAGCGTTGCGCGCGGGAGGGCAGATACGCAGTATTTT. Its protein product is CSVARGRADTQYF.